This T cell receptor (beta chain) was captured by sequencing in a study of beta chain features in type 1 diabetes. Study-wide results and caveats: There was a moderate but significant shortening of TCRB CDR3s in all four CD4+ subsets of Type 1 diabetes patients.

A word on this clone: Antigen: not known.

Since all of the isolated RNA was reverse transcribed, expressed TCRB transcripts were what got sequenced. Here immunoSEQ multiplex PCR was the method, and the copy in TCRdb shows in-frame clones only, minus some. The sample contains around 130,000 clones, 15% to 20% of which appear only once. Germline lookup yields CDR1 GTSNPN and CDR2 SVGIG (reference sequence). The CDR3 runs 13 residues. V was pared by 1 base and J by 6 bases, with 12 bases between. The TCR sequence derives from a man aged 25-40 years with type 1 diabetes. The sequencing sample was made of central memory CD4+ T cells from blood. The J gene is TRBJ2-5, the V gene TRBV30; D is possibly TRBD2 (6 bases). The CDR3 protein is CAWSGTGGQTQYF. CDR3 DNA: TGTGCCTGGAGTGGAACAGGAGGGCAGACCCAGTACTTC.